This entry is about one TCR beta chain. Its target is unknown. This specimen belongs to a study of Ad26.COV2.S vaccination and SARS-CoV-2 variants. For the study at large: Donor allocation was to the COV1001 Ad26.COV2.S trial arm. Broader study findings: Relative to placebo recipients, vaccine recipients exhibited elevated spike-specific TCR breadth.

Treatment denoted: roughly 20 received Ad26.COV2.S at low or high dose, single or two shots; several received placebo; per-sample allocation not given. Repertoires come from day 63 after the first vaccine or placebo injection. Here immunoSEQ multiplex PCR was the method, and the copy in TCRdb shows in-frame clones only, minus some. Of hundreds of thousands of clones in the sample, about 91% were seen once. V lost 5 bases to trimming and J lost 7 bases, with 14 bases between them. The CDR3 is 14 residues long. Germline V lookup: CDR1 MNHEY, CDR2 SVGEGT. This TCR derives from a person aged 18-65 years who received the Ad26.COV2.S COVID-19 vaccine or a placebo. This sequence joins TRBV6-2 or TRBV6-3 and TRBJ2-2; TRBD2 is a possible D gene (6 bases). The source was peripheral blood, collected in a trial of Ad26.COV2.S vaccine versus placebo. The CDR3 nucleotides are TGTGCCAGCAGTCATTGGGACTCGGACGGGGAGCTGTTTTTT. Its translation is CASSHWDSDGELFF.